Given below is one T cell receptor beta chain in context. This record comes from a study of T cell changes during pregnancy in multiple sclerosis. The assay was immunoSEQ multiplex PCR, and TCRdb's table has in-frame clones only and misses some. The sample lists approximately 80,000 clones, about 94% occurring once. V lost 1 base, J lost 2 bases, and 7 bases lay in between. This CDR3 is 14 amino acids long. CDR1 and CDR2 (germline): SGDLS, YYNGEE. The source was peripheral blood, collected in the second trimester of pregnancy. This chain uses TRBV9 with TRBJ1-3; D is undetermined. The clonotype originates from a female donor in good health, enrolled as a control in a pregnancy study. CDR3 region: CASSVRRAGNTIYF. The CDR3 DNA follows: TGTGCCAGCAGCGTAAGGCGGGCTGGAAACACCATATATTTT.